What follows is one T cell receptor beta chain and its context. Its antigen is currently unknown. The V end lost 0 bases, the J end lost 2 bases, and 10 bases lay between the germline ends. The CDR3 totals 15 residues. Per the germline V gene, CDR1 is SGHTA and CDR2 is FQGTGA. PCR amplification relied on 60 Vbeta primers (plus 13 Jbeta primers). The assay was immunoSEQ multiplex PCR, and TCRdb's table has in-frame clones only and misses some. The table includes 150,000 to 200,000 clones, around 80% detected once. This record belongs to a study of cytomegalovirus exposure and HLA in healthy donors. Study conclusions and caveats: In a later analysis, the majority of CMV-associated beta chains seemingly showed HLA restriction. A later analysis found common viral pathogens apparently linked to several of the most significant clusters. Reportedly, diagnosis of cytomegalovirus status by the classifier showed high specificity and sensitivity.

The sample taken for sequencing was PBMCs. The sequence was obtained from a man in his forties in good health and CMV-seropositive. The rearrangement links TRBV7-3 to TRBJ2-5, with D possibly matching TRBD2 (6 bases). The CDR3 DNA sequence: TGTGCCAGCAGCTTAACAGGGACTCGACAAGAGACCCAGTACTTC. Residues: CASSLTGTRQETQYF. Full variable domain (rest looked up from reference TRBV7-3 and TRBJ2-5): GAGVSQTPSNKVTEKGKYVELRCDPISGHTALYWYRQSLGQGPEFLIYFQGTGAADDSGLPNDRFFAVRPEGSVSTLKIQRTERGDSAVYLCASSLTGTRQETQYFGPGTRLLVL.